These 30 T cell receptor beta chains share one sample of origin, sequenced in a study of stem cell transplantation in POMP-related autoinflammatory disease. TCRdb's table, derived via immunoSEQ multiplex PCR, lists solely in-frame clones and lacks some. The sample shows some 68,000 clones, approximately 90% of them seen only once. This specimen consisted of CD4+ T cells from PBMCs, obtained after stem cell transplantation. The source of these receptors is a human patient with POMP-related autoinflammation and immune dysregulation (PRAID). These T cells may partly come from the graft donor.

The chain recombines TRBV28 with TRBJ2-5, with TRBD2 matching 8 bases. CDR3 size: 12 residues. The V segment lost 8 bases and the J segment 5 bases; nucleotides outside the gene matches: 4. Germline V lookup: CDR1 MDHEN, CDR2 SYDVKM. The CDR3 DNA follows: TGTGCCAGCTCGGGGGGGGTTGAGACCCAGTACTTC. Protein product: CASSGGVETQYF.

The rearrangement uses TRBV15 and TRBJ2-3; D ambiguous. Germline V gene sequence: CDR1 LNHNV, CDR2 YYDKDF (reference sequence). V shed 0 bases and J shed 5 bases, with 9 bases lying between them. The CDR3 totals 14 residues. CDR3 protein: CATSRDGRGDTQYF. CDR3 nucleotides: TGTGCCACCAGCAGAGACGGCCGCGGAGATACGCAGTATTTT.

The rearrangement links TRBV15 to TRBJ1-5; D not certain. Germline V gene data show CDR1 as LNHNV and CDR2 as YYDKDF (reference sequence). The CDR3 contains 15 residues. Trimming stripped 4 bases from V and 2 bases from J, with 12 bases between. The CDR3 spells CATSILVVGNQPQHF. CDR3 nucleotides: TGTGCCACCAGCATCTTAGTTGTGGGCAATCAGCCCCAGCATTTT. Complete variable domain (other parts from reference TRBV15 and TRBJ1-5): DAMVIQNPRYQVTQFGKPVTLSCSQTLNHNVMYWYQQKSSQAPKLLFHYYDKDFNNEADTPDNFQSRRPNTSFCFLDIRSPGLGDTAMYLCATSILVVGNQPQHFGDGTRLSIL.

The V and J genes are TRBV6-4 and TRBJ2-7, with a possible D match to TRBD1 (6 bases). With 10 bases removed from V and 3 bases from J, the gap between germline ends came to 13 bases. Germline V CDR1 and CDR2: MRHNA, SNTAGT. The CDR3 is 12 amino acids. This CDR3 is CAIPGHHYEQYF. As DNA, the CDR3 is TGTGCCATCCCGGGACATCACTACGAGCAGTACTTC.

This chain uses TRBV6-5 with TRBJ2-1; D remains ambiguous. The CDR3 totals 15 residues. V lost 6 bases, J lost 0 bases, and 12 bases lay in between. Germline assignment: CDR1 MNHEY and CDR2 SVGAGI. The CDR3 bases are TGTGCCAGCAGCCTTTCTTGGGCCTCCTACAATGAGCAGTTCTTC. Its translation is CASSLSWASYNEQFF.

The rearrangement links TRBV27 to TRBJ1-5; possible D gene TRBD1, 5 bases. The germline CDR1 and CDR2 sequences are MNHEY and SMNVEV (reference sequence). V was clipped by 6 bases and J by 5 bases, with 20 bases between them. The CDR3 spans 16 residues. Here the CDR3 reads CASSQRGIAGYQPQHF. Here the CDR3 DNA reads TGTGCCAGCAGCCAGAGAGGGATAGCAGGGTATCAGCCCCAGCATTTT.

The rearrangement uses TRBV6-1 and TRBJ2-7, with 12 bases fitting TRBD2. V was pared by 4 bases and J by 2 bases, with 6 bases of the junction left unmatched. The CDR3 loop spans 16 amino acids. CDR1 and CDR2 (germline): MNHNS, SASEGT. The CDR3 reads CASSAYGLAGPYEQYF. CDR3 sequence (DNA): TGTGCCAGCAGTGCATACGGACTAGCGGGACCCTACGAGCAGTACTTC.

J is TRBJ1-3 and V is TRBV4-1; the match to TRBD1 covers 7 bases. This CDR3 contains 15 residues. The germline gives CDR1 MGHRA, CDR2 YSYEKL. V dropped 3 bases and J dropped 3; count of bases not matched to a gene: 5. The CDR3 region is CASSHYRDSGNTIYF. In DNA, the CDR3 is TGCGCCAGCAGCCACTACCGGGACAGTGGAAACACCATATATTTT.

Only one count was recorded for this clone. V is TRBV28 and J is TRBJ2-7, with 10 nucleotides matching TRBD2. Germline values: CDR1 MDHEN, CDR2 SYDVKM. The CDR3 is made up of 15 amino acids. J lost 7 bases, V lost 2 bases, and 8 bases had no gene match. Written as DNA, the CDR3 is TGTGCCAGCAGTTTAAGGGCTAGCGGGAGAAGGGAGCAGTACTTC. Its protein product is CASSLRASGRREQYF. The full variable domain, with the rest looked up from reference TRBV28 and TRBJ2-7, is DVKVTQSSRYLVKRTGEKVFLECVQDMDHENMFWYRQDPGLGLRLIYFSYDVKMKEKGDIPEGYSVSREKKERFSLILESASTNQTSMYLCASSLRASGRREQYFGPGTRLTVT.

The V and J genes are TRBV5-4 and TRBJ1-3; a possible D gene is TRBD1 (6 bases). Trimming took 4 bases from V and 2 from J, leaving 10 bases between them. The length of the CDR3 is 14 residues. Looked up from germline, CDR1 is SGHNT and CDR2 is YYREEE (reference sequence). The CDR3 nucleotides are TGTGCCAGCAGCACGGACAGTACTGGAAACACCATATATTTT. Protein sequence: CASSTDSTGNTIYF.

CDR3 DNA sequence: TGTGCCAGCAGCCCGGGAAGAGGATCACCGGGGGTTAGTGGCTACACCTTC. Translated: CASSPGRGSPGVSGYTF. V and J are TRBV28 and TRBJ1-2; a weak D match, TRBD1 (5 bases). CDR3 length: 17 residues. V shed 6 bases and J shed 7 bases, with 27 bases lying between them. Germline V gene sequence: CDR1 MDHEN, CDR2 SYDVKM.

This chain joins TRBV7-9 and TRBJ2-4; tentatively, D is TRBD2 (6 bases). V was clipped by 1 base and J by 3 bases, with 22 bases between them. The CDR3 covers 19 residues. CDR1 SEHNR and CDR2 FQNEAQ come from the germline V gene (reference sequence). In nucleotides, the CDR3 is TGTGCCAGCAGCTTAGGACGCGAAGACGGGAGTCTCGGCAAAAACATTCAGTACTTC. As protein: CASSLGREDGSLGKNIQYF.

The chain links TRBV19 to TRBJ2-1; D call uncertain. Deletions cut 5 bases from V and 3 bases from J, with 5 bases between. This CDR3 region has 12 residues. CDR1 and CDR2 from the germline V gene are LNHDA and SQIVND (reference sequence). The CDR3 coding sequence is TGTGCCAGTAGTTTACTCTACAATGAGCAGTTCTTC. The encoded protein is CASSLLYNEQFF.

This clone appeared a single time. The gene calls are TRBV5-1 and TRBJ2-5, with D uncertain. Germline CDR1 reads SGHRS; CDR2 reads YFSETQ. This CDR3 spans 12 amino acids. V gave up 5 bases and J gave up 7 bases, with 12 bases separating them. The CDR3 bases are TGCGCCAGCAGTGTGGACGCTGGGACCCAGTACTTC. Translated, it gives CASSVDAGTQYF.

CDR3 protein: CASSQDQSLGALTDTQYF. The CDR3 DNA sequence: TGCGCCAGCAGCCAAGATCAATCCCTTGGGGCTCTTACAGATACGCAGTATTTT. The chain couples TRBV4-1 to TRBJ2-3, with D perhaps matching TRBD1 (5 bases). In germline, CDR1 is MGHRA, CDR2 YSYEKL. This CDR3 spans 18 amino acids. Trimming pared 0 bases from V and 3 bases from J, leaving 19 bases between.

This chain connects TRBV2 to TRBJ1-1; 9 nucleotides align to TRBD1. The length of the CDR3 is 15 residues. J was trimmed by 3 bases and V by 3 bases; bases with no gene match: 5. CDR1 and CDR2 from the germline V gene are SNHLY and FYNNEI. DNA for the CDR3: TGTGCCAGCAGTGAGGACAGGGGAATTTACACTGAAGCTTTCTTT. Protein: CASSEDRGIYTEAFF.

This clone was counted once. This rearrangement joins TRBV18 to TRBJ1-5; TRBD1 matches at 9 bases. Germline CDR1 is KGHSH and CDR2 is LQKENI. V was clipped by 5 bases and J by 5 bases; unmatched bases: 4. This CDR3 is built from 14 residues. As DNA, the CDR3 is TGTGCCAGCTCAATGGACAGGGGCCATCAGCCCCAGCATTTT. It codes for CASSMDRGHQPQHF. The full variable domain, with the rest looked up from reference TRBV18 and TRBJ1-5, is NAGVMQNPRHLVRRRGQEARLRCSPMKGHSHVYWYRQLPEEGLKFMVYLQKENIIDESGMPKERFSAEFPKEGPSILRIQQVVRGDSAAYFCASSMDRGHQPQHFGDGTRLSIL.

The chain has TRBV20-1 and TRBJ2-5; D not certain. CDR1 is DFQATT, CDR2 SNEGSKA, per germline (reference sequence). This CDR3 region has 13 residues. Trimming removed 3 bases at V and 4 bases at J, with 12 bases between. DNA of the CDR3: TGCAGTGCTAGTCCCCCGCCGCGAGAGACCCAGTACTTC. It specifies CSASPPPRETQYF.

V usage is TRBV6-1 and J usage is TRBJ1-6; D gene uncertain. The CDR3 sequence is 16 residues long. Germline values: CDR1 MNHNS, CDR2 SASEGT. The V end was cut by 2 bases, the J end by 2 bases, with 10 bases between. The CDR3 DNA sequence: TGTGCCAGCAGTGAATTCCAGACACCCTATAATTCACCCCTCCACTTT. Translated: CASSEFQTPYNSPLHF.

CDR3 in amino acids: CASSYIRAGTGELFF. The CDR3 DNA reads as TGTGCCAGCAGTTACATCAGGGCTGGCACCGGGGAGCTGTTTTTT. The chain recombines TRBV6-5 with TRBJ2-2; a weak D match, TRBD1 (5 bases). V was clipped by 2 bases and J by 4 bases, with 11 bases between them. Germline V gene data show CDR1 as MNHEY and CDR2 as SVGAGI. This CDR3 region has 15 residues.

The chain couples TRBV5-6 to TRBJ2-5; possible D gene TRBD1, 6 bases. This CDR3 comprises 14 residues. Germline-derived CDR1 and CDR2 are SGHDT and YYEEEE. Deletions cut 4 bases from V and 2 bases from J, with 12 bases between. CDR3 sequence: CASSLRQVQETQYF. CDR3 coding DNA: TGTGCCAGCAGCCTACGACAGGTTCAAGAGACCCAGTACTTC.

The chain uses TRBV6-5 and TRBJ2-1, with D uncertain. V was cut by 0 bases and J by 4 bases, with 13 bases left in between. The V gene's germline CDR1 is MNHEY and CDR2 SVGAGI. The CDR3 sequence is 16 residues long. CDR3 sequence: CASSYSKWVSYNEQFF. The CDR3 region has the DNA TGTGCCAGCAGTTACTCGAAATGGGTCTCATACAATGAGCAGTTCTTC.

The genes are TRBV19 and TRBJ1-2; D might be TRBD1 (5 bases). V lost 3 bases to trimming and J lost 6 bases, with 17 bases between them. The germline V gene encodes CDR1 LNHDA and CDR2 SQIVND (reference sequence). CDR3 length: 15 residues. The CDR3 nucleotides are TGTGCCAGTAGTATGGGCTTCCGGACAACCCATGGCTACACCTTC. It codes for CASSMGFRTTHGYTF. The whole variable domain, remainder taken from reference TRBV19 and TRBJ1-2, is DGGITQSPKYLFRKEGQNVTLSCEQNLNHDAMYWYRQDPGQGLRLIYYSQIVNDFQKGDIAEGYSVSREKKESFPLTVTSAQKNPTAFYLCASSMGFRTTHGYTFGSGTRLTVV.

The rearrangement joins TRBV24-1 to TRBJ2-1; 10 bases agree with TRBD2. CDR1 and CDR2 from the germline V gene are KGHDR and SFDVKD. Trimming cost V 6 bases and J 1 base; bases outside gene matches: 5. The length of the CDR3 is 16 residues. The CDR3 spells CATSSGRAESYNEQFF. CDR3 coding DNA: TGTGCCACCAGTAGCGGGAGGGCCGAGTCCTACAATGAGCAGTTCTTC.

The gene calls are TRBV28 and TRBJ2-3; D gene ambiguous. CDR3 length: 15 amino acids. The germline V and J ends were trimmed by 8 bases and 0 bases, with 15 bases remaining between them. CDR1 and CDR2 from the germline V gene are MDHEN and SYDVKM. The CDR3 region has the DNA TGTGCCAGCGGGCCCGGACCAACTAGCACAGATACGCAGTATTTT. Residues: CASGPGPTSTDTQYF.

J is TRBJ2-1 and V is TRBV10-3, with D possibly matching TRBD1 (6 bases). The V end lost 5 bases, the J end lost 3 bases, and 11 bases lay between the germline ends. The CDR3 extends over 14 amino acids. In germline, CDR1 is ENHRY, CDR2 SYGVKD. The CDR3 DNA follows: TGTGCCATCAGTAGGGACATCCGCTACAATGAGCAGTTCTTC. Amino acids: CAISRDIRYNEQFF.

This clone was picked up a small number of times. The genes are TRBV11-2 and TRBJ1-2; D may be TRBD1 (5 bases). This CDR3 has 12 amino acids. CDR1 and CDR2 (germline): SGHAT, FQNNGV. Between the trimmed V and J ends, which lost 1 base and 8 bases, there was a span of 8 bases. CDR3 loop: CASSLGTGGYTF. DNA for the CDR3: TGTGCCAGCAGCTTAGGTACAGGCGGCTACACCTTC.

The chain couples TRBV28 to TRBJ2-6; 7 bases agree with TRBD2. V shed 2 bases, J shed 2 bases, and the junction held 9 bases outside the gene matches. This CDR3 has 18 amino acids. The germline gives CDR1 MDHEN, CDR2 SYDVKM. The CDR3 nucleotides read TGTGCCAGCAGTTTAAGGGAGGGCGCAAGGCCTGGGGCCAACGTCCTGACTTTC. This gives the protein CASSLREGARPGANVLTF.

The chain links TRBV6-5 to TRBJ1-1; tentatively, D is TRBD1 (5 bases). Germline V gene data show CDR1 as MNHEY and CDR2 as SVGAGI. The CDR3 extends over 15 amino acids. The V end lost 10 bases, the J end lost 1 base, and 19 bases lay between the germline ends. The CDR3 DNA sequence: TGTGCCACCCTCCGGTCTCCGGGGCCGAACACTGAAGCTTTCTTT. As protein: CATLRSPGPNTEAFF.

The chain carries TRBV2 and TRBJ2-1; 13 positions match TRBD2. This CDR3 has 16 amino acids. Germline values: CDR1 SNHLY, CDR2 FYNNEI. Trimming cost V 4 bases and J 4 bases; bases outside gene matches: 4. The CDR3: CASSGGTSGEYNEQFF. DNA of the CDR3: TGTGCCAGCAGTGGGGGGACTAGCGGGGAATACAATGAGCAGTTCTTC.